Following are 9 T cell receptor beta chains from one sample sequenced in a study of blood T cell repertoires in COVID-19. Using immunoSEQ multiplex PCR, the repertoire was profiled, and TCRdb retains in-frame clones only, with some absent. Found here are 100,000 or so clones, roughly 90% of them singletons; the top ten hold 5.7%. The source material was peripheral blood. These receptors came from a man in his 70s with acute or convalescent COVID-19.

This clone was detected once. V usage is TRBV5-6 and J usage is TRBJ2-1, with TRBD2 matching over 7 bases. The CDR3 contains 13 residues. Germline CDR1 and CDR2: SGHDT and YYEEEE. After removal of 4 bases from V and 9 bases from J, the junction contained 7 bases not matched to a gene. This CDR3 is CASSPLAGAEQFF. The CDR3 nucleotides read TGTGCCAGCAGCCCATTGGCGGGAGCTGAGCAGTTCTTC.

The chain carries TRBV19 and TRBJ1-6; 9 nucleotides agree with TRBD1. CDR1 LNHDA and CDR2 SQIVND come from the germline V gene (reference sequence). The CDR3 totals 15 residues. With V trimmed by 3 bases and J by 7 bases, 4 bases remained unmatched. The CDR3 spells CASSISGTGNSPLHF. The CDR3 coding sequence is TGTGCCAGTAGTATCTCCGGGACAGGGAATTCACCCCTCCACTTT.

This chain uses TRBV5-1 with TRBJ2-5; TRBD1 is a possible D gene (5 bases). With 5 bases removed from V and 5 bases from J, the gap between germline ends came to 7 bases. This CDR3 region has 11 residues. Germline V gene lookup returns CDR1 SGHRS and CDR2 YFSETQ. The CDR3 is CASRGRETQYF. The CDR3 region has the DNA TGCGCCAGCAGGGGGCGTGAGACCCAGTACTTC.

The CDR3 region is CATSDPGGWQYF. DNA of the CDR3: TGTGCCACCAGTGATCCAGGGGGTTGGCAGTACTTC. The V and J genes are TRBV24-1 and TRBJ2-7, with TRBD1 identical over 7 bases. The CDR3 has 12 residues. Germline CDR1 is KGHDR and CDR2 is SFDVKD. V lost 3 bases, J lost 9 bases, and 4 bases stayed unmatched.

The chain couples TRBV28 to TRBJ2-1; D is undetermined. Trimming removed 7 bases from V and 9 bases from J, with 13 bases in between. Germline V gene data show CDR1 as MDHEN and CDR2 as SYDVKM. CDR3 length: 12 residues. The CDR3: CASTLRVGEQFF. The CDR3 DNA reads as TGTGCCAGCACTTTGCGTGTCGGTGAGCAGTTCTTC.

This rearrangement joins TRBV19 to TRBJ1-2; D perhaps matches TRBD1 (6 bases). Germline-derived CDR1 and CDR2 are LNHDA and SQIVND (reference sequence). This CDR3 is 13 amino acids long. V was shortened by 5 bases and J by 10 bases, with 17 bases between the two germline ends. The CDR3 sequence: CASSSRQALLYTF. DNA for the CDR3: TGTGCCAGTAGTTCAAGACAGGCCCTCCTCTACACCTTC.

The chain recombines TRBV5-8 with TRBJ2-7, with no clear D. The V gene lost 4 bases and the J gene lost 3 bases, with 11 bases spanning the gap. CDR1 SGHTS and CDR2 YDEGEE come from the germline V gene. The CDR3 sequence is 13 residues long. CDR3 sequence reads: CASSVTYDYEQYF. CDR3 bases: TGTGCCAGCAGCGTTACTTATGACTACGAGCAGTACTTC.

The chain joins TRBV5-1 to TRBJ2-5; 8 positions agree with TRBD1. CDR1 SGHRS and CDR2 YFSETQ come from the germline V gene. CDR3 length equals 15 residues. Trimming removed 4 bases from V and 2 bases from J; junction bases left unmatched: 7. In DNA, the CDR3 is TGCGCCAGCAGCCCGGCAGGGGGCCATCAAGAGACCCAGTACTTC. Encoded protein: CASSPAGGHQETQYF.

This clone was observed once. The chain has TRBV5-1 and TRBJ1-2; no reliable D call. From germline, CDR1 is SGHRS and CDR2 YFSETQ. CDR3 length: 15 amino acids. The V end lost 0 bases, the J end lost 2 bases, and 11 bases lay between the germline ends. CDR3 region: CASSLGGRLNYGYTF. The CDR3 DNA sequence: TGCGCCAGCAGCTTGGGCGGCAGACTAAACTATGGCTACACCTTC.